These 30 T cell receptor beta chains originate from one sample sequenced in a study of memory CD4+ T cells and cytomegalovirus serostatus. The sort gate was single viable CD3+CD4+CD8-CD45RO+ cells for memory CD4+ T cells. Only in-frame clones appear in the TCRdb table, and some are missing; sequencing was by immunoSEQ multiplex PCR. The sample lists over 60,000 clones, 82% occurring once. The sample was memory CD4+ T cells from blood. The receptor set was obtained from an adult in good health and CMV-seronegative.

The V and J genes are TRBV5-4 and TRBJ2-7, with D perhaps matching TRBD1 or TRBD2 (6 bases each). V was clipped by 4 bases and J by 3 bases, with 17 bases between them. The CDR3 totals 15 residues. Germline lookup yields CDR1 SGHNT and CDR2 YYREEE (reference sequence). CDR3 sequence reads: CASSPPGRGGYEQYF. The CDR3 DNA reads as TGTGCCAGCAGCCCCCCGGGCAGGGGAGGCTACGAGCAGTACTTC. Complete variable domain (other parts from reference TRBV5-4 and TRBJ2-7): ETGVTQSPTHLIKTRGQQVTLRCSSQSGHNTVSWYQQALGQGPQFIFQYYREEENGRGNFPPRFSGLQFPNYSSELNVNALELDDSALYLCASSPPGRGGYEQYFGPGTRLTVT.

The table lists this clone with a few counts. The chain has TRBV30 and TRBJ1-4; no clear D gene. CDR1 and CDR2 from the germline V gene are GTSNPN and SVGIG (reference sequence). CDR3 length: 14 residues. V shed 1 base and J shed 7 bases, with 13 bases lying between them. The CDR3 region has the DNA TGTGCCTGGAGTGGTGACCGAGGAGGTGAAAAACTGTTTTTT. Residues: CAWSGDRGGEKLFF.

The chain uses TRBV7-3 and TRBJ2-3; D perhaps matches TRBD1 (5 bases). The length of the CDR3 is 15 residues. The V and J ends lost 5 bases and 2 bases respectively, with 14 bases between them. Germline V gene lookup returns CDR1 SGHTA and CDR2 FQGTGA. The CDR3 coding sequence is TGTGCCAGCAGCCAAGGAAGACAGAACACAGATACGCAGTATTTT. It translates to CASSQGRQNTDTQYF.

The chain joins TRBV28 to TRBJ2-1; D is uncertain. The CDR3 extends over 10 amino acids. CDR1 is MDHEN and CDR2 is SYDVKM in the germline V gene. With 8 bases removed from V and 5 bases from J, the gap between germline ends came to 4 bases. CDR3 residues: CASQNNEQFF. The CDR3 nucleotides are TGTGCCAGCCAAAACAATGAGCAGTTCTTC.

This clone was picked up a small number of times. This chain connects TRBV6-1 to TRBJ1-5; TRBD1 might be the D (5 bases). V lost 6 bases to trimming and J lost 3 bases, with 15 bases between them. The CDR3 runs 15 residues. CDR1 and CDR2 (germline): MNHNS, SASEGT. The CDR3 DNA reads TGTGCCAGCAGCCTGGTTGGAGGGGACAATCAGCCCCAGCATTTT. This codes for CASSLVGGDNQPQHF.

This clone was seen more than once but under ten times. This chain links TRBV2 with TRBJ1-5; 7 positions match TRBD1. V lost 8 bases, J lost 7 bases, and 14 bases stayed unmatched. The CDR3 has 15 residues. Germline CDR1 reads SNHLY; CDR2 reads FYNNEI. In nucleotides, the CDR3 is TGTGCCAGCGCGCAATTCACGGGGACAGCCCAGCCCCAGCATTTT. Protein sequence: CASAQFTGTAQPQHF.

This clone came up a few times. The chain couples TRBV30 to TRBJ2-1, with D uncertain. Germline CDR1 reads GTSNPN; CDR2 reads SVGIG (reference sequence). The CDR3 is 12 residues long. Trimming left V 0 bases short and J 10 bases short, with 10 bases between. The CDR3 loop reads CAWSVHLLEQFF. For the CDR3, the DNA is TGTGCCTGGAGTGTACACTTACTCGAGCAGTTCTTC.

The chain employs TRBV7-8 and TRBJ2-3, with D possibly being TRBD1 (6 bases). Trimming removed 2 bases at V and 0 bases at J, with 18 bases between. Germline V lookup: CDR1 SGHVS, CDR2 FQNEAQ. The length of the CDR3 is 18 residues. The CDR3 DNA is TGTGCCAGCAGCTTACGCCGAACCGGGACAATTAGCACAGATACGCAGTATTTT. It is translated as CASSLRRTGTISTDTQYF. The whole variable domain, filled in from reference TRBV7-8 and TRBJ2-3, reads GAGVSQSPRYKVAKRGQDVALRCDPISGHVSLFWYQQALGQGPEFLTYFQNEAQLDKSGLPSDRFFAERPEGSVSTLKIQRTQQEDSAVYLCASSLRRTGTISTDTQYFGPGTRLTVL.

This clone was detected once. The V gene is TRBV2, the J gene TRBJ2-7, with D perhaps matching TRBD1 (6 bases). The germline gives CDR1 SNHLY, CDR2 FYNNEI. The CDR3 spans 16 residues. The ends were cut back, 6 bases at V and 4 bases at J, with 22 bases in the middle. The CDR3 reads CASRAREVGAGYEQYF. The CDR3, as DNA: TGTGCCAGCAGAGCCAGGGAAGTGGGGGCTGGGTACGAGCAGTACTTC.

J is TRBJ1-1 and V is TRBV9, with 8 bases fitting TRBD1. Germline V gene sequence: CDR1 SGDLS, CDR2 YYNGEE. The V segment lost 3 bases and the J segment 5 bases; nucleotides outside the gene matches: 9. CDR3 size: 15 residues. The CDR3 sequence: CASSASTGARTEAFF. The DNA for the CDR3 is TGTGCCAGCAGCGCCTCGACAGGGGCGAGGACTGAAGCTTTCTTT. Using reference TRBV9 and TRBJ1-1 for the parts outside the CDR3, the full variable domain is DSGVTQTPKHLITATGQRVTLRCSPRSGDLSVYWYQQSLDQGLQFLIQYYNGEERAKGNILERFSAQQFPDLHSELNLSSLELGDSALYFCASSASTGARTEAFFGQGTRLTVV.

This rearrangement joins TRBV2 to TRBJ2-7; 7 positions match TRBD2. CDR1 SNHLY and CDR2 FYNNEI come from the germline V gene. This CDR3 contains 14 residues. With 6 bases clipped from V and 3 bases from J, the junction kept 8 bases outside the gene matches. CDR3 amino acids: CASRKSGLSYEQYF. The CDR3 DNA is TGTGCCAGCAGAAAATCGGGACTAAGCTACGAGCAGTACTTC.

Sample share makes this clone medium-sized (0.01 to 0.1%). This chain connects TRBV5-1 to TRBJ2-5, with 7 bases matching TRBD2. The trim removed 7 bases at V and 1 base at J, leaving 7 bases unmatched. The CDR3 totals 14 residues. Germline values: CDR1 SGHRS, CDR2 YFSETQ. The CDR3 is CASGGAGPQETQYF. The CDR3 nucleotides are TGCGCCAGCGGGGGAGCGGGGCCCCAAGAGACCCAGTACTTC.

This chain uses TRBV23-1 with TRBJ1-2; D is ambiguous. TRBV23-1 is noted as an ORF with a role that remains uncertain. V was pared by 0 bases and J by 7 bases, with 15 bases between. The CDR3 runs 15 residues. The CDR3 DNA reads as TGCGCCAGCAGTCAATCGAGGCGGGTCCCTTCTGGCTACACCTTC. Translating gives CASSQSRRVPSGYTF.

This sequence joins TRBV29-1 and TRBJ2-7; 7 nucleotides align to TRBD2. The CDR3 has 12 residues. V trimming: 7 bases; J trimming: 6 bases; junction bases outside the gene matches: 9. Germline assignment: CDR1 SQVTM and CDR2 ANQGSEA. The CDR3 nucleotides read TGCAGCGGGGGGGGTACGTCGGGCGAGCAGTACTTC. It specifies CSGGGTSGEQYF.

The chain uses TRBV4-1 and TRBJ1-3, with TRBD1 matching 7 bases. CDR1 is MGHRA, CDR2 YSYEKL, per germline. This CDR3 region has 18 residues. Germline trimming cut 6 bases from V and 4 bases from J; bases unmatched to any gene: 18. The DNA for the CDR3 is TGCGCCAGCAGTGGACGGGCTAAATCCGGGACAGTAGGAAACACCATATATTTT. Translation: CASSGRAKSGTVGNTIYF.

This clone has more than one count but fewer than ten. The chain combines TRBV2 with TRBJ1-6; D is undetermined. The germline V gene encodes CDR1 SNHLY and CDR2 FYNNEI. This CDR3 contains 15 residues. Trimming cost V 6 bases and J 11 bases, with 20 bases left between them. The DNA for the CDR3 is TGTGCCAGCAGCTCACGAACCAACAACGGAACACCCCTCCACTTT. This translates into CASSSRTNNGTPLHF.

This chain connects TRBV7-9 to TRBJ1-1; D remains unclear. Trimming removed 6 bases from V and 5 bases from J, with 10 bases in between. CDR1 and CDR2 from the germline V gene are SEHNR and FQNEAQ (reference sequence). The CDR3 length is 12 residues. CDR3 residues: CASSYQQTEAFF. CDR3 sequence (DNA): TGTGCCAGCAGTTACCAGCAAACTGAAGCTTTCTTT.

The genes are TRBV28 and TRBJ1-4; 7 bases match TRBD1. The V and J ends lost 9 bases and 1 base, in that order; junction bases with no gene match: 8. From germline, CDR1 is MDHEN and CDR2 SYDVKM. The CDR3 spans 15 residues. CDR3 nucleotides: TGTGCCAGTACCGGGACAGCAGTAACTAATGAAAAACTGTTTTTT. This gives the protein CASTGTAVTNEKLFF.

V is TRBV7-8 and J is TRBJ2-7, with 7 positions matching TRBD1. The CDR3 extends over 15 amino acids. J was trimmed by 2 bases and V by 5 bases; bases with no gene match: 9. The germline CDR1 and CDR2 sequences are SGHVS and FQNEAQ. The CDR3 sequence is CASSPTGTAAYEQYF. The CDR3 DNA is TGTGCCAGCAGCCCCACCGGGACAGCTGCCTACGAGCAGTACTTC.

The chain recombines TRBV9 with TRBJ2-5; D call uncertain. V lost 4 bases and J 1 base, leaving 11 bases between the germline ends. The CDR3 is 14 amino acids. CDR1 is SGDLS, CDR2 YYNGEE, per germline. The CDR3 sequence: CASSKEAGQETQYF. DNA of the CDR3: TGTGCCAGCAGCAAAGAGGCAGGCCAAGAGACCCAGTACTTC.

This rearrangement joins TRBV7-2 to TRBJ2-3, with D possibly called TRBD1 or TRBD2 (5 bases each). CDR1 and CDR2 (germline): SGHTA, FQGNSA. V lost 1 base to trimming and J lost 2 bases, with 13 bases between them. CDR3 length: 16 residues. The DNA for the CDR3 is TGTGCCAGCAGCTTAGGGGGGACCCTATCCACAGATACGCAGTATTTT. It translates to CASSLGGTLSTDTQYF.

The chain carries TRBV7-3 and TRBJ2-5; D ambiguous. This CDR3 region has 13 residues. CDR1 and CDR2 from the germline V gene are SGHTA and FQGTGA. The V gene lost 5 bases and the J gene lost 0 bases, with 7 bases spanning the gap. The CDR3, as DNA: TGTGCCAGCAGCCAATGGGACCAAGAGACCCAGTACTTC. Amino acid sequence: CASSQWDQETQYF.

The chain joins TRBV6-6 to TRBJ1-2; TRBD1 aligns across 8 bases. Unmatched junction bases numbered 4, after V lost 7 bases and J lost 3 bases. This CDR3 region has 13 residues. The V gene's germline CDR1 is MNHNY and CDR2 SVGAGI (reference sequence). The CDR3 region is CASTPTGDYGYTF. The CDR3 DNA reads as TGTGCCAGCACCCCGACAGGGGACTATGGCTACACCTTC.

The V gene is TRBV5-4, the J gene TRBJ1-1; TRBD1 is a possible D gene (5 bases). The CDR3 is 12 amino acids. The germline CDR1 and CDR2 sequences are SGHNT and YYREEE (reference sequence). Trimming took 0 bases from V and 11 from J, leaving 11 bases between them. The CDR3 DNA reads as TGTGCCAGCAGCTTGGAGGGACGTAGGGCTTTCTTT. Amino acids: CASSLEGRRAFF.

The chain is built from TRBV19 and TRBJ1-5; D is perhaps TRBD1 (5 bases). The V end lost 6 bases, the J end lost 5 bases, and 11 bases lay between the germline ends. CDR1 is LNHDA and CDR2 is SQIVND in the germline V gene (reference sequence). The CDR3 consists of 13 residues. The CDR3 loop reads CASSPDSYQPQHF. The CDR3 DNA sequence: TGTGCCAGTAGCCCAGACAGCTATCAGCCCCAGCATTTT.

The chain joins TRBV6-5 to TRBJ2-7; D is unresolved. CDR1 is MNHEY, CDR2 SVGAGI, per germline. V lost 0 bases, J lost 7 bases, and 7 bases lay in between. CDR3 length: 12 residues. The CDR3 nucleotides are TGTGCCAGCAGTTACTCGAACGGAGAGCAGTACTTC. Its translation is CASSYSNGEQYF.

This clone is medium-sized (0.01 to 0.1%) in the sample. The CDR3 reads CAISGGSLATEAFF. The CDR3 DNA reads TGTGCCATCAGCGGGGGCAGTTTGGCCACTGAAGCTTTCTTT. J is TRBJ1-1 and V is TRBV10-3, with a weak D call TRBD1 (6 bases). The CDR3 runs 14 residues. Per the germline V gene, CDR1 is ENHRY and CDR2 is SYGVKD. Trimming took off 6 bases at V and 4 bases at J, with 15 bases between the two ends.

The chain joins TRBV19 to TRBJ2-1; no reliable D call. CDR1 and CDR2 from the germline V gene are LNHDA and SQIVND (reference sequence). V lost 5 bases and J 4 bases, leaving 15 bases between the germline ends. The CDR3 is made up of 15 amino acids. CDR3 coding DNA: TGTGCCAGTAGTTCCCGTTTGGGGTCTTACAATGAGCAGTTCTTC. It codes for CASSSRLGSYNEQFF.

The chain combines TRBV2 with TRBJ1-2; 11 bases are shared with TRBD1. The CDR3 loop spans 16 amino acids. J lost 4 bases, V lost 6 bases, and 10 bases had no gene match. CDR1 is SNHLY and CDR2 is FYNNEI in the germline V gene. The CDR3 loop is CASSGQGAELGYGYTF. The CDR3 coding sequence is TGTGCCAGCAGCGGACAGGGGGCGGAATTAGGCTATGGCTACACCTTC.

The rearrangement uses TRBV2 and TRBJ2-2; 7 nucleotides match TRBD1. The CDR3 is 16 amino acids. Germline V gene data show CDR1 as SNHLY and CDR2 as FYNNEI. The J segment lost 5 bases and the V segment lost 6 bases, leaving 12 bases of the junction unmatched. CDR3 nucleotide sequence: TGTGCCAGCAGATCCGGGACAGCCCGTTCGACCGGGGAGCTGTTTTTT. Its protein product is CASRSGTARSTGELFF.